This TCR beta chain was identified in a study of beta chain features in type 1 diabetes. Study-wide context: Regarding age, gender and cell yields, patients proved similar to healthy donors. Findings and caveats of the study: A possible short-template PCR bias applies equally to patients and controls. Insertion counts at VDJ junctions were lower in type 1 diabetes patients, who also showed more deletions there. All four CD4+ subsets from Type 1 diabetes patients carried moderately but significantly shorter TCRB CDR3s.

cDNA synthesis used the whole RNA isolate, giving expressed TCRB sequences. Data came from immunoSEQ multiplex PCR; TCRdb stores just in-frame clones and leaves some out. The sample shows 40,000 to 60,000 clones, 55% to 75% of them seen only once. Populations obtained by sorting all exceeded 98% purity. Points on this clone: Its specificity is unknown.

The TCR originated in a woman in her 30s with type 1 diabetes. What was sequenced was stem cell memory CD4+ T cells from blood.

The CDR3 here is CASSLGLAGVEQFF. CDR3 in DNA: TGTGCCAGCAGCTTAGGACTAGCGGGAGTCGAGCAGTTCTTC. The rearrangement links TRBV11-3 to TRBJ2-1; 12 bases fit TRBD2. The V gene's germline CDR1 is SGHNT and CDR2 YENEEA. The CDR3 has 14 residues. V trimming: 1 base; J trimming: 10 bases; junction bases outside the gene matches: 2.